The clone carrying this TCR beta chain appeared a single time. Assay used: immunoSEQ multiplex PCR; TCRdb lists only in-frame clones, some missing. The sample gives 200,000 to 250,000 clones, approximately 89% of which show up once; around 6.5% is in the top ten. These data come from a study of blood T cell repertoires in COVID-19. For the study at large: PBMCs, B-cell-depleted T cells, or T cells provided the cDNA or gDNA that made up the material.

Germline CDR1 reads MGHDK; CDR2 reads SYGVNS. The CDR3 length is 13 residues. Trimming took 4 bases from V and 4 from J; bases not matched to a gene: 2. The chain is built from TRBV25-1 and TRBJ1-1, with TRBD1 matching over 8 bases. The sequence was obtained from a woman aged 25 to 39 with COVID-19, enrolled during active disease. Input material: peripheral blood. CDR3 coding DNA: TGTGCCAGCAGTGTAGGACAGGGCACTGAAGCTTTCTTT. It yields the protein CASSVGQGTEAFF.